Below, 9 T cell receptor beta chains from the same sample are listed, as sequenced in a study of T-cell reconstitution after alpha-beta-depleted transplantation in children. Unique molecular identifiers were incorporated during preparation of the TCRbeta library. A single record per CDR3 protein comes from TCRdb applying MiXCR to the PCR reads. The data contain about 980,000 distinct CDR3 sequences, under 30% of them singletons. Source: PBMCs, mostly from graft donor cells, taken 360 days after TCRalphabeta/CD19-depleted stem cell transplant. The receptors come from a boy younger than two who had a stem cell transplant for SCID, so the T cells may come from the graft donor.

As DNA, the CDR3 is TGTGCCAGCAACTACAGGTCGGGCAATCAGCCCCAGCATTTT. Translated: CASNYRSGNQPQHF. The chain joins TRBV2 to TRBJ1-5, with a weak D call TRBD1 (5 bases). V was trimmed by 7 bases and J by 2 bases, leaving 12 bases between them. Germline V gene lookup returns CDR1 SNHLY and CDR2 FYNNEI. This CDR3 is 14 amino acids long.

This clonotype appeared a few times. The chain links TRBV29-1 to TRBJ1-1; a possible D gene is TRBD1 (5 bases). Looked up from germline, CDR1 is SQVTM and CDR2 is ANQGSEA. With 6 bases removed from V and 0 bases from J, the gap between germline ends came to 14 bases. The CDR3 has 14 residues. The CDR3 DNA follows: TGCAGCGTACTAACACAGGTACTGAACACTGAAGCTTTCTTT. Its translation: CSVLTQVLNTEAFF.

In this sample, this clonotype turned up a few times. J is TRBJ2-7 and V is TRBV11-2; TRBD1 or TRBD2 may be the D gene (6 bases each). Deletions cut 3 bases from V and 7 bases from J, with 22 bases between. The V gene's germline CDR1 is SGHAT and CDR2 FQNNGV. CDR3 size: 16 residues. The CDR3: CASSLERQTRGREQYF. In DNA form, the CDR3 reads TGTGCCAGCAGCTTGGAGAGACAAACGAGGGGGAGGGAGCAGTACTTC.

This CDR3 is CASIWDLPYNEQFF. The DNA of the CDR3 is TGTGCCAGCATTTGGGACTTACCCTACAATGAGCAGTTCTTC. The rearrangement links TRBV2 to TRBJ2-1; D possibly corresponds to TRBD2 (6 bases). CDR1 is SNHLY, CDR2 FYNNEI, per germline. CDR3 length equals 14 residues. V was cut by 7 bases and J by 2 bases, with 12 bases left in between.

This clonotype was picked up many times. The chain couples TRBV6-2 or TRBV6-3 to TRBJ2-1; 8 nucleotides match TRBD1. After removal of 4 bases from V and 7 bases from J, the junction contained 9 bases not matched to a gene. Germline-derived CDR1 and CDR2 are MNHEY and SVGEGT. There are 15 residues in the CDR3. The CDR3 DNA reads as TGTGCCAGCAGTTTCTCAGGGGGCCGCAAAAATGAGCAGTTCTTC. Translation gives CASSFSGGRKNEQFF.

CDR3 residues: CATGPGGGGGNQPQHF. CDR3 bases: TGTGCCACCGGCCCGGGAGGGGGCGGCGGCAATCAGCCCCAGCATTTT. The V gene is TRBV6-1, the J gene TRBJ1-5; TRBD1 matches 7 bases. Germline CDR1 and CDR2: MNHNS and SASEGT. J was trimmed by 2 bases and V by 10 bases; bases with no gene match: 14. The CDR3 has 16 amino acids.

The chain combines TRBV9 with TRBJ1-2, with D perhaps TRBD1 (5 bases). Germline V gives CDR1 SGDLS, CDR2 YYNGEE. The CDR3 has 15 amino acids. V lost 3 bases and J lost 4, with 16 bases in between. The CDR3 loop is CASSGTGGGSYGYTF. The DNA of the CDR3 is TGTGCCAGCAGCGGTACGGGGGGAGGTAGCTATGGCTACACCTTC.

This clonotype was observed at least ten times. The chain couples TRBV6-1 to TRBJ1-1, with 9 bases aligning to TRBD1. V dropped 9 bases and J dropped 6; count of bases not matched to a gene: 8. Germline assignment: CDR1 MNHNS and CDR2 SASEGT. The CDR3 consists of 13 residues. In DNA form, the CDR3 reads TGTGCCAGTACCCTGGACAGGGGCTCTGAAGCTTTCTTT. Amino acids: CASTLDRGSEAFF.

The chain carries TRBV10-2 and TRBJ2-7; D is undetermined. V lost 7 bases, J lost 0 bases, and 13 bases lay in between. CDR3 size: 14 residues. Germline V gene lookup returns CDR1 WSHSY and CDR2 SAAADI. The CDR3 loop reads CASKSGPNSYEQYF. CDR3 nucleotides: TGCGCCAGCAAATCGGGTCCCAACTCCTACGAGCAGTACTTC.